The subject of this entry is one TCR beta chain. Donors were grouped by their self-reported clinical history. The record originates from a study of blood T cell repertoires in COVID-19. For the study at large: The samples span acute and convalescent COVID-19 from the United States, Italy and Spain. PBMCs, B-cell-depleted T cells, or T cells were the source of the cDNA or gDNA that made up the material.

The CDR3 is 14 amino acids. The trim removed 0 bases at V and 3 bases at J, leaving 2 bases unmatched. Germline V CDR1 and CDR2: SGHAT, FQNNGV. Original processing methods: The assay estimated nucleated cells by amplifying reference gene primers. Clones were read by immunoSEQ multiplex PCR, and TCRdb kept only the in-frame ones, dropping some. The DNA gave D and trimming, while V, J and clone size come from that table. Here the sample spans about 280,000 clones, about nine tenths being singletons. The clonotype was recovered from a woman in her sixties or seventies who had recovered from COVID-19. J is TRBJ2-7 and V is TRBV11-2; 7 bases match TRBD2. The sample taken for sequencing was PBMCs or T cells enriched from blood (not recorded which). The CDR3 is CASSLDGLVYEQYF. CDR3 DNA: TGTGCCAGCAGCTTAGATGGACTAGTCTACGAGCAGTACTTC.